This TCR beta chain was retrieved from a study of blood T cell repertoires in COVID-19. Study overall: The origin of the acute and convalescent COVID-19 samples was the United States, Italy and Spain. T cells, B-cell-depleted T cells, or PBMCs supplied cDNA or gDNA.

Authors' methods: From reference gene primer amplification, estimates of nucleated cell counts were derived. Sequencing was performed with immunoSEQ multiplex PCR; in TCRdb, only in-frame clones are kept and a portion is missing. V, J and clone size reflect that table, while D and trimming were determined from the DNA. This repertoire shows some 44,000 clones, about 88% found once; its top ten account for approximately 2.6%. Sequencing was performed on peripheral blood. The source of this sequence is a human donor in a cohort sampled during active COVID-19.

CDR3 nucleotides: TGTGCCAGCACCCGGACAGGGATGGACTATGGCTACACCTTC. Amino acids: CASTRTGMDYGYTF. The chain combines TRBV6-5 with TRBJ1-2, with TRBD1 matching 8 bases. After removal of 7 bases from V and 3 bases from J, the junction contained 7 bases not matched to a gene. The CDR3 sequence is 14 residues long. CDR1 and CDR2 (germline): MNHEY, SVGAGI.